This T cell receptor (beta chain) was found in a study of CD8 T cells in ankylosing spondylitis. General study results and limits: Eight highly homologous variants formed a TCR beta motif that appeared characteristic of ankylosing spondylitis blood. Prior work had noted some motif variants in reactive arthritis blood and synovial fluid. Significantly higher representation of disease-linked clones was reported for matched ankylosing spondylitis synovial fluid.

As for this clonotype: Its matching antigen is unknown.

Quantitative 5'-RACE with molecular barcodes generated TCR beta libraries. TCRdb called the 5' RACE reads again in MiXCR, with one record for every CDR3 protein. Here the sample spans around 770,000 distinct CDR3 sequences, around 17% being singletons. The V and J ends lost 6 bases and 3 bases respectively, with 17 bases between them. The CDR3 loop spans 15 amino acids. Germline CDR1 reads LGHDT; CDR2 reads YNNKEL (reference sequence). The TCR was taken from a male donor with ankylosing spondylitis. Material: blood, either unsorted or a sorted T cell fraction (not recorded which). The chain employs TRBV3-1 and TRBJ1-2; tentative D call: TRBD1 (5 bases). CDR3 in DNA: TGTGCCAGCAGACGTACCGGGCAGGGCGACTATGGCTACACCTTC. Its translation: CASRRTGQGDYGYTF.